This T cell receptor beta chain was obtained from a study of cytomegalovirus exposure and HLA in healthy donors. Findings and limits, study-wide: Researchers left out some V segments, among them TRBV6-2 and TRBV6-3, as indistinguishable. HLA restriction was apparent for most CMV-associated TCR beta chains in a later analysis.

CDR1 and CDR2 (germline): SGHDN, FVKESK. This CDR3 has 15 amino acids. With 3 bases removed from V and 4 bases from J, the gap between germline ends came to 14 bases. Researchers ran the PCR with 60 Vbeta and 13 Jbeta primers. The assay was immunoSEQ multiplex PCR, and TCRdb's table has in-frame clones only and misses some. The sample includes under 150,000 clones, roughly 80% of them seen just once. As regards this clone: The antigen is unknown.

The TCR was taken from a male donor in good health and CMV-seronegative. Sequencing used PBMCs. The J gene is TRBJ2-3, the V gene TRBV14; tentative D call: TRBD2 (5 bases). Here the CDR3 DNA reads TGTGCCAGCAGCCATCTTACTAGGTTCGCAGATACGCAGTATTTT. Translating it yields CASSHLTRFADTQYF.